This T cell receptor beta chain is from a study of T cell responses to AZD1222 COVID-19 vaccine. A word on this clone: Its antigen remains unidentified.

General observations from the study: CD4 TCRs associated with vaccination spanned spike, dominating at 160-218 and 743-854.

CDR1 and CDR2 (germline): KGHSH, LQKENI. V was cut by 2 bases and J by 6 bases, with 11 bases left in between. The CDR3 has 14 residues. TCRdb keeps only in-frame clones here, not all; method: immunoSEQ multiplex PCR. The sample yields more than 140,000 clones, around 91% seen once. The sample in question was peripheral blood, obtained on day 0 of AZD1222 vaccination. The J gene is TRBJ2-1, the V gene TRBV18; D perhaps matches TRBD2 (6 bases). The clonotype originates from an adult in good health. CDR3 in DNA: TGTGCCAGCTCACCAAATTTGGGGGGCAATGAGCAGTTCTTC. Protein: CASSPNLGGNEQFF.